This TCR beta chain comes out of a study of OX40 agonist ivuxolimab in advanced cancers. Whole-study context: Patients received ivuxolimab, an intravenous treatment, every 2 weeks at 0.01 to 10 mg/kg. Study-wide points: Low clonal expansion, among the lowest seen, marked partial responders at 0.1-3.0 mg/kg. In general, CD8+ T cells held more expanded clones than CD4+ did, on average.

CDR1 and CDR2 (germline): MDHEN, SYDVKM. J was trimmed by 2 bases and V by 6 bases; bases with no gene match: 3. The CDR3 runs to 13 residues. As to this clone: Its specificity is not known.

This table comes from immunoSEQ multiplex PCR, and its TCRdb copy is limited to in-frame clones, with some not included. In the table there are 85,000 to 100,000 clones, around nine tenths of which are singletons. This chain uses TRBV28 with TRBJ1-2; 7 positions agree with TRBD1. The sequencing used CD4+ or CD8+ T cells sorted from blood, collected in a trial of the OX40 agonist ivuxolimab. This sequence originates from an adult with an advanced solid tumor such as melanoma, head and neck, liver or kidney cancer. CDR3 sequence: CASSSGQNYGYTF. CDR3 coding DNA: TGTGCCAGCAGCTCGGGACAGAACTATGGCTACACCTTC.